Listed below are T cell receptor beta chains from one sample, sequenced in a study of blood T cell repertoires in COVID-19. Profiled with immunoSEQ multiplex PCR; TCRdb holds only in-frame clones, not every one. The table lists about 170,000 clones, around 90% of them singletons. The specimen sequenced was peripheral blood. These receptors were obtained from a woman aged 80 or older with COVID-19, enrolled during active disease. CDR3s include the opening cysteine and the closing phenylalanine or tryptophan. D genes are given only for firm matches. Not all rows give a size; the values are once, few, many and, for expanded clones, a class.

d_call: TRBD1
j_call: TRBJ2-6
clone_size: .
v_call: TRBV10-3
cdr3_nt: TGTGCCATCGGAGGGACAGGGGGCGCGGCTGGGGCCAACGTCCTGACTTTC
cdr3_aa: CAIGGTGGAAGANVLTF

d_call: .
j_call: TRBJ1-2
clone_size: .
v_call: TRBV18
cdr3_nt: TGTGCCAGCTCACCGGGAGGACTGATCTATGGCTACACCTTC
cdr3_aa: CASSPGGLIYGYTF

d_call: .
j_call: TRBJ2-5
clone_size: .
v_call: TRBV5-6
cdr3_nt: TGTGCCAGCAGCTTGGCCCGAGAGACCCAGTACTTC
cdr3_aa: CASSLARETQYF

d_call: .
j_call: TRBJ2-5
clone_size: once
v_call: TRBV12-3/TRBV12-4
cdr3_nt: TGTGCCAGCAGTTTTGGCGGACAAGAGACCCAGTACTTC
cdr3_aa: CASSFGGQETQYF

d_call: TRBD1
j_call: TRBJ1-5
clone_size: once
v_call: TRBV2
cdr3_nt: TGTGCCAGCAGCTATGGGACAGGGAACAATCAGCCCCAGCATTTT
cdr3_aa: CASSYGTGNNQPQHF

d_call: TRBD1
j_call: TRBJ2-2
clone_size: .
v_call: TRBV7-9
cdr3_nt: TGTGCCAGCAGCTATAAAGACAGGGCCGTCGGGGAGCTGTTTTTT
cdr3_aa: CASSYKDRAVGELFF

d_call: .
j_call: TRBJ2-5
clone_size: once
v_call: TRBV28
cdr3_nt: TGTGCCAGCAGTTCAACAGGGATCGGAGAGACCCAGTACTTC
cdr3_aa: CASSSTGIGETQYF

d_call: TRBD2
j_call: TRBJ2-7
clone_size: .
v_call: TRBV6-2/TRBV6-3
cdr3_nt: TGTGCCAGCAGTTTGGTAGCGGGATTCTACGAGCAGTACTTC
cdr3_aa: CASSLVAGFYEQYF

d_call: TRBD1
j_call: TRBJ1-2
clone_size: .
v_call: TRBV25-1
cdr3_nt: TGTGCCAGCAGTGATCGTGTAGTTGGGGGGACAGGGCCCTACACCTTC
cdr3_aa: CASSDRVVGGTGPYTF

d_call: .
j_call: TRBJ1-5
clone_size: .
v_call: TRBV6-2/TRBV6-3
cdr3_nt: TGTGCCAGCAGTGACAGAGGCATGGGGCAATATCAGCCCCAGCATTTT
cdr3_aa: CASSDRGMGQYQPQHF